This TCR beta chain was recovered during a study of T cell changes during pregnancy in multiple sclerosis. The V and J ends lost 5 bases and 5 bases, in that order; junction bases with no gene match: 8. This CDR3 has 15 residues. In germline, CDR1 is MNHEY, CDR2 SMNVEV (reference sequence). Repertoires were generated with immunoSEQ multiplex PCR, while TCRdb's copy carries only in-frame clones and drops some. Seen here are about 50,000 clones, roughly nine tenths observed once, and the top ten hold less than 0.4%. The chain joins TRBV27 to TRBJ1-5, with 8 bases lining up with TRBD1. The clonotype was recovered from a female donor with multiple sclerosis, enrolled in a pregnancy study. This sample comprised CD4+ T cells from peripheral blood mononuclear cells, obtained before pregnancy. The CDR3 is CASSGLTGVDQPQHF. The CDR3 DNA is TGTGCCAGCAGTGGATTGACAGGGGTTGATCAGCCCCAGCATTTT.